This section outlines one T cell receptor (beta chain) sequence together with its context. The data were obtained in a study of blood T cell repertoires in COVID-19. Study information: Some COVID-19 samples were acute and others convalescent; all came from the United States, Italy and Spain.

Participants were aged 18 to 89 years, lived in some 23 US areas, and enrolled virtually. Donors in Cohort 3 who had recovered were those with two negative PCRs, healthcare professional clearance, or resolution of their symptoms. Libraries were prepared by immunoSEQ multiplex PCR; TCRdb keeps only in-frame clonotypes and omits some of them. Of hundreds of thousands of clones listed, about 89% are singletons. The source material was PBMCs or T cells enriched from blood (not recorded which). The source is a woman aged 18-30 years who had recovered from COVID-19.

Written as DNA, the CDR3 is TGTGCCAGTAGCCCTACAGGGTTCCATGAGCAGTTCTTC. As protein: CASSPTGFHEQFF. The chain is built from TRBV19 and TRBJ2-1; a possible D gene is TRBD1 (6 bases). CDR3 length: 13 residues. Germline V gives CDR1 LNHDA, CDR2 SQIVND (reference sequence). The V and J ends lost 6 bases and 8 bases respectively, with 14 bases between them.